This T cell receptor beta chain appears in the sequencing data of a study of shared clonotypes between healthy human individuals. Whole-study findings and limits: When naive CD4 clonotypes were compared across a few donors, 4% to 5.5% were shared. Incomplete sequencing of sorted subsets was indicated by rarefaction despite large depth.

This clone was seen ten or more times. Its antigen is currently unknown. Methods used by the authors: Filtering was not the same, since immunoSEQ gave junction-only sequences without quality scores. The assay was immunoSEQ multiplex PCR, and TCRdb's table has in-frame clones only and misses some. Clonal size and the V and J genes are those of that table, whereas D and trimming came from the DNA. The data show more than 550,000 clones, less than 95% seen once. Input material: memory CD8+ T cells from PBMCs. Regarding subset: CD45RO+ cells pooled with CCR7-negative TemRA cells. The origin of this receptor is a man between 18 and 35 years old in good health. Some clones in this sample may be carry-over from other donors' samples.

The CDR3 DNA reads as TGTGCCAGTAGTATAACCTTGAACACTGAAGCTTTCTTT. Translation gives CASSITLNTEAFF. This rearrangement joins TRBV19 to TRBJ1-1, with unresolved D. Germline V CDR1 and CDR2: LNHDA, SQIVND (reference sequence). The CDR3 extends over 13 amino acids. The germline V and J ends were trimmed by 2 bases and 0 bases, with 4 bases remaining between them. Full variable domain (missing parts from reference TRBV19 and TRBJ1-1): DGGITQSPKYLFRKEGQNVTLSCEQNLNHDAMYWYRQDPGQGLRLIYYSQIVNDFQKGDIAEGYSVSREKKESFPLTVTSAQKNPTAFYLCASSITLNTEAFFGQGTRLTVV.